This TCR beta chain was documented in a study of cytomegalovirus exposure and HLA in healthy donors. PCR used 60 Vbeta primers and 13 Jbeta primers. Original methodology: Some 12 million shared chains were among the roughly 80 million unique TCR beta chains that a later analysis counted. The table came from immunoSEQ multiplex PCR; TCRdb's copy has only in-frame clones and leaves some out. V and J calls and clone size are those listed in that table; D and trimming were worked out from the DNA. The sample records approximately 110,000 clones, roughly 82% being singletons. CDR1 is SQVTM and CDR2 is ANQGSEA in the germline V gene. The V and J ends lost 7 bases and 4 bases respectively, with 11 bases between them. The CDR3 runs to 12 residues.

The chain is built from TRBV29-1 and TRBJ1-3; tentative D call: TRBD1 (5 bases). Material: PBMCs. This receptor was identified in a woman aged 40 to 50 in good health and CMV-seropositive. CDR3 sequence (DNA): TGCAGCGGGAGGGACGGCGGAAACACCATATATTTT. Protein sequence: CSGRDGGNTIYF.